The source of this TCR beta chain is a study of T cell repertoires in cytomegalovirus infection. Study-wide context: An indication of both CMV infection and matching HLA type came from public TCR beta signatures.

Trimming at V came to 6 bases and at J to 6 bases, leaving 10 bases not matched to a gene. CDR3 length equals 15 residues. Germline-derived CDR1 and CDR2 are MDHEN and SYDVKM. TCRdb redid the calling of the reads with MiXCR, one entry per CDR3 protein. The sample consists of 100,000 or so distinct CDR3 sequences, roughly a quarter of them appearing once. Only a few counts were recorded for this clonotype. The V and J genes are TRBV28 and TRBJ1-5, with 8 bases that match TRBD1. The receptor was isolated from a human donor in good health (CMV status not recorded). Some clones in this sample may be carry-over from other donors' samples. What was sequenced was CD8+ T cells from PBMCs. CDR3: CASSPRGQGGQPQHF. CDR3 in DNA: TGTGCCAGCAGCCCCCGTGGACAGGGCGGTCAGCCCCAGCATTTT.